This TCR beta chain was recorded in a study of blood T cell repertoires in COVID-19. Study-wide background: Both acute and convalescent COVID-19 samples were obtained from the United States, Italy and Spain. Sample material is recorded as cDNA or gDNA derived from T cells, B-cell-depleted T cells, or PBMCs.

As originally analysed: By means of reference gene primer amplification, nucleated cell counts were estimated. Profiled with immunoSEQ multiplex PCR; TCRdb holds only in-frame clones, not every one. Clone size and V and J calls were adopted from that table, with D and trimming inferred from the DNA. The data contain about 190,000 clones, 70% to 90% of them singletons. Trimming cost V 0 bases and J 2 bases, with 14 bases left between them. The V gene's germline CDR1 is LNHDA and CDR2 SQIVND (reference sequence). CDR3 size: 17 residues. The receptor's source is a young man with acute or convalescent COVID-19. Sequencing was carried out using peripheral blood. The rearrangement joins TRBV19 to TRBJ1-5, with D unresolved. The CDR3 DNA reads TGTGCCAGTAGTATAGACCCCACGGGGTGGGGCAATCAGCCCCAGCATTTT. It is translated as CASSIDPTGWGNQPQHF.